The T cell receptor (beta chain) under discussion was sequenced for a study of PD-1 blockade in classical Hodgkin lymphoma. Study at large: A 3 mg/kg intravenous dose of nivolumab was received by patients every 2 weeks.

TCRdb keeps only in-frame clones here, not all; method: immunoSEQ multiplex PCR. The sample lists over 35,000 clones, over 60% seen once, with about 20% in the top ten. Germline assignment: CDR1 SGHTA and CDR2 FQGNSA. The V end lost 0 bases, the J end lost 5 bases, and 10 bases lay between the germline ends. The CDR3 runs 14 residues. Worth noting for this clone: The antigen is not known.

Study findings and constraints: By cycle point C4D1, TCR diversity had risen significantly in CD4+ cells (but not CD8+ cells). Any patient who commenced nivolumab under 1 year after ASCT was excluded.

Brentuximab vedotin exposure varied among the patients, all of whom had relapsed after autologous stem cell transplantation. This chain connects TRBV7-2 to TRBJ2-5; D is uncertain. The sequence derives from a human donor with classical Hodgkin lymphoma. The specimen was peripheral blood mononuclear cells (PBMCs), collected before the second cycle of nivolumab. DNA for the CDR3: TGTGCCAGCAGCTTAGCCCGCGGTGGGGAGACCCAGTACTTC. This encodes CASSLARGGETQYF.